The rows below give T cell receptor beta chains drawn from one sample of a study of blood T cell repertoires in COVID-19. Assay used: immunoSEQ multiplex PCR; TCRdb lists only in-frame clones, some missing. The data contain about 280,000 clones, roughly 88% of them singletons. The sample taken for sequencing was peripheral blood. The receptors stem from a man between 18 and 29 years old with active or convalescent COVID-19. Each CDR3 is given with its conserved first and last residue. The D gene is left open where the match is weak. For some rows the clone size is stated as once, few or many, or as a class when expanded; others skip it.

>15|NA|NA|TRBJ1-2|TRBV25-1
TGTGCCAGCAGTGACGCACAACTGACAGGATCTGGCTACACCTTC
CASSDAQLTGSGYTF
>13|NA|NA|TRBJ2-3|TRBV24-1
TGTGCCACCGCCGACAGTCACACAGATACGCAGTATTTT
CATADSHTDTQYF
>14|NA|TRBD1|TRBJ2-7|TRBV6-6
TGTGCCAGCAATCCGGGACAGGGTCGCTACGAGCAGTACTTC
CASNPGQGRYEQYF
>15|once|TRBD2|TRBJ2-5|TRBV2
TGTGCCAGCACGTTAGCGGGGGGAAGACAAGAGACCCAGTACTTC
CASTLAGGRQETQYF
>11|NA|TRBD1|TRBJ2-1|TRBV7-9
TGTGCCGGCGGACAGGACAATGAGCAGTTCTTC
CAGGQDNEQFF
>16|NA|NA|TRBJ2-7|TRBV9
TGTGCCAGCAGCGTAGGTGGAGTGGGTTCGGCAAACGAGCAGTACTTC
CASSVGGVGSANEQYF
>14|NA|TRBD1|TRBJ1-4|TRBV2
TGTGCCAGCAGGACGACAGGGGGCGGGGAAAAACTGTTTTTT
CASRTTGGGEKLFF
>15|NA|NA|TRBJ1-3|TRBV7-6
TGTGCCAGCAGCCCCGGGCCTGGGCGGGAAAACACCATATATTTT
CASSPGPGRENTIYF
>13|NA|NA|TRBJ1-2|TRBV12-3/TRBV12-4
TGTGCCAGTGGGGAGGGCCTTAACTATGGCTACACCTTC
CASGEGLNYGYTF
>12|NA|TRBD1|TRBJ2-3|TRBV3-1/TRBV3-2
TGTGCCAGCAGCCTCTACAGGGGCACGCAGTATTTT
CASSLYRGTQYF
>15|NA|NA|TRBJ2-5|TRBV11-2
TGTGCCAGCAGAAATCCTTCGACAGGGAGGGAGACCCAGTACTTC
CASRNPSTGRETQYF
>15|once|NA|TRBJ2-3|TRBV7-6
TGTGCCAGCAGCTCCCCCCGGAGGGATGCAGATACGCAGTATTTT
CASSSPRRDADTQYF
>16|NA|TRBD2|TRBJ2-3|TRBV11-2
TGTGCCAGCAACCCCATGGGGGGGTCTAGCACAGATACGCAGTATTTT
CASNPMGGSSTDTQYF
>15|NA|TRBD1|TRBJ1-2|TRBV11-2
TGTGCCAGCAGTGGACAGGCGACTTTTTACTATGGCTACACCTTC
CASSGQATFYYGYTF
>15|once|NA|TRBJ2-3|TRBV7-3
TGTGCCAGCAGCTTAACCCCGGGTAGCGCGGATACGCAGTATTTT
CASSLTPGSADTQYF
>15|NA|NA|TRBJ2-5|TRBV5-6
TGTGCCAGCAGCTTGGGACTGGAGGGAATCGAGACCCAGTACTTC
CASSLGLEGIETQYF
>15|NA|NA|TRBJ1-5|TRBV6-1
TGTGCCAGCAGTGAAGGAGCAGGGGAGTGGGTGCCCCAGCATTTT
CASSEGAGEWVPQHF
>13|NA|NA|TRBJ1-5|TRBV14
TGTGCCAGCAGCCTAGCCGGAAATCAGCCCCAGCATTTT
CASSLAGNQPQHF
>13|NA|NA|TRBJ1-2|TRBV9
TGTGCCAGCAGCGTAGTTACAAACTATGGCTACACCTTC
CASSVVTNYGYTF
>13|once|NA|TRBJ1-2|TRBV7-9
TGTGCCAGCAGCCCCGAGCCTATCTATGGCTACACCTTC
CASSPEPIYGYTF
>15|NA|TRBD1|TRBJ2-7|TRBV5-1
TGCGCCAGCAGCTCCAGACAGGGCCTAAGGAACGAGCAGTACTTC
CASSSRQGLRNEQYF
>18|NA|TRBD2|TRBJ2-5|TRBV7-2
TGTGCCAGCAGCTTAACGGTTAGCGGGGGGTTCGGCCGGGAGACCCAGTACTTC
CASSLTVSGGFGRETQYF
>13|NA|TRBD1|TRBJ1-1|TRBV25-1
TGTGCCAGCACCCCAGGGACAGGGATGGAAGCTTTCTTT
CASTPGTGMEAFF
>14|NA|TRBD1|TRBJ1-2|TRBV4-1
TGCGCCAGCAGCCCCCGGGACAGGGGGCAGGGCTACACCTTC
CASSPRDRGQGYTF
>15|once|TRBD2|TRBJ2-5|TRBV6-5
TGTGCCAGCAGTCAGGGACTAGCGGGGGTGGAGACCCAGTACTTC
CASSQGLAGVETQYF
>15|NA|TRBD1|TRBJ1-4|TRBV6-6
TGTGCCAGCAGTTACCTAGATGGGACAGATGAAAAACTGTTTTTT
CASSYLDGTDEKLFF
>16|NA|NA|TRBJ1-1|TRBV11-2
TGTGCCAGCAGCTTAGATCATGTTGGCGGGAACACTGAAGCTTTCTTT
CASSLDHVGGNTEAFF
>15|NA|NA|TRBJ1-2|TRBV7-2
TGTGCCAGCAGTCCGTCCACAGACATAAACTATGGCTACACCTTC
CASSPSTDINYGYTF
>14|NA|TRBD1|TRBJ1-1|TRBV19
TGTGCCAGTAGTGACCGACAGGGGAACACTGAAGCTTTCTTT
CASSDRQGNTEAFF
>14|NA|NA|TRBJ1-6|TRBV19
TGTGCCAGTAGTATCTGGGGCGGAAATTCACCCCTCCACTTT
CASSIWGGNSPLHF
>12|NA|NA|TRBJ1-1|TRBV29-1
TGCAGCGTTGAATCCAGGGTCTCTGAAGCTTTCTTT
CSVESRVSEAFF
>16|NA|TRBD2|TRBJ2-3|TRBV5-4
TGTGCCAGCAGCCCGCATGGGGCGGGGGGCGCAGATACGCAGTATTTT
CASSPHGAGGADTQYF
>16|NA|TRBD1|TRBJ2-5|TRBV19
TGTGCCAGTAGTTCTCTCGACAGGGGAGGAGGAGAGACCCAGTACTTC
CASSSLDRGGGETQYF
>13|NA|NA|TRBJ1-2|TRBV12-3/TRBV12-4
TGTGCCAGCAGTTTAGGGAGGGGAGGCGGCTACACCTTC
CASSLGRGGGYTF
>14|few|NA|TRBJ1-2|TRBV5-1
TGCGCCAGCAGCTTGCAGGCGGGGTACTATGGCTACACCTTC
CASSLQAGYYGYTF
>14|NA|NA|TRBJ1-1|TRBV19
TGTGCCAGTAGTATCGGGGTTATGAACACTGAAGCTTTCTTT
CASSIGVMNTEAFF
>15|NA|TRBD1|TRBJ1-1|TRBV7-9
TGTGCCAGCAGCTTATTCCGGGACAGGGTTGCTGAAGCTTTCTTT
CASSLFRDRVAEAFF